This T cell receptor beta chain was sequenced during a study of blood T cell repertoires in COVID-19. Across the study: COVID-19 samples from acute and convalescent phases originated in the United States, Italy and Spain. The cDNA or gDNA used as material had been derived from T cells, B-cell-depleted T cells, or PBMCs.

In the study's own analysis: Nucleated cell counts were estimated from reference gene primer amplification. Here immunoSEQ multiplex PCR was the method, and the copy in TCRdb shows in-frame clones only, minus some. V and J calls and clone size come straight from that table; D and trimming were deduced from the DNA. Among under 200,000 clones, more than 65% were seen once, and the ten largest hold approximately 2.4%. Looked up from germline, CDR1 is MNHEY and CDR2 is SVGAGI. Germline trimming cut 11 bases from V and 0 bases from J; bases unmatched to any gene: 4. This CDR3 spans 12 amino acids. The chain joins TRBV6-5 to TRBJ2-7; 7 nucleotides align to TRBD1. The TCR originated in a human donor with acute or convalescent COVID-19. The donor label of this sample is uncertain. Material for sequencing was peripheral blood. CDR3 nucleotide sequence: TGTGCCCTCAGGGGGTACTCCTACGAGCAGTACTTC. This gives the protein CALRGYSYEQYF.